One sample yielded the 4 T cell receptor beta chains listed below, sequenced in a study of T cells after yellow fever vaccination. TCRdb recomputed calls from the 5' RACE reads with MiXCR, one row per CDR3 protein. Among hundreds of thousands of distinct CDR3 sequences listed, 9.5% to 15% were seen once. The sequences come from CD4+ T cells sorted from PBMCs, collected 15 days after the yellow fever booster vaccination. The origin of the receptors is a man younger than 35 who received the YFV17D yellow fever vaccine.

The chain employs TRBV11-1 and TRBJ1-1; D is possibly TRBD1 (6 bases). This CDR3 has 13 residues. Germline V gene lookup returns CDR1 SGHAT and CDR2 FQDESV (reference sequence). Between the trimmed V and J ends, which lost 5 bases and 6 bases, there was a span of 13 bases. The DNA of the CDR3 is TGTGCCAGCAGCGCCGACAGGTGGTCTGAAGCTTTCTTT. Protein product: CASSADRWSEAFF.

J is TRBJ1-6 and V is TRBV20-1; TRBD1 aligns across 9 bases. With 7 bases clipped from V and 6 bases from J, the junction kept 10 bases outside the gene matches. Germline CDR1 DFQATT, CDR2 SNEGSKA (reference sequence). CDR3 length equals 15 residues. The chain's CDR3 is CSVNPEGQGNSPLHF. The CDR3 coding sequence is TGCAGTGTAAATCCTGAGGGACAGGGTAATTCACCCCTCCACTTT.

This chain connects TRBV5-6 to TRBJ2-7; the match to TRBD2 covers 8 bases. V lost 4 bases and J lost 4; bases outside the gene matches: 7. The CDR3 sequence is 14 residues long. The germline V gene has CDR1 SGHDT and CDR2 YYEEEE. DNA for the CDR3: TGTGCCAGCAGCGCCACTAGCGGAGGTTACGAGCAGTACGTC. Its protein is CASSATSGGYEQYV.

There are many counts of this clonotype. The CDR3 sequence: CASSSHLVRGGENEQFF. The CDR3 DNA follows: TGCGCCAGCAGCTCCCACTTGGTGCGGGGGGGAGAGAATGAGCAGTTCTTC. The rearrangement joins TRBV5-1 to TRBJ2-1; 9 bases are shared with TRBD2. The CDR3 is 17 residues long. Germline-derived CDR1 and CDR2 are SGHRS and YFSETQ. V was pared by 3 bases and J by 7 bases, with 14 bases of the junction left unmatched. The full variable domain, with the rest looked up from reference TRBV5-1 and TRBJ2-1, is KAGVTQTPRYLIKTRGQQVTLSCSPISGHRSVSWYQQTPGQGLQFLFEYFSETQRNKGNFPGRFSGRQFSNSRSEMNVSTLELGDSALYLCASSSHLVRGGENEQFFGPGTRLTVL.